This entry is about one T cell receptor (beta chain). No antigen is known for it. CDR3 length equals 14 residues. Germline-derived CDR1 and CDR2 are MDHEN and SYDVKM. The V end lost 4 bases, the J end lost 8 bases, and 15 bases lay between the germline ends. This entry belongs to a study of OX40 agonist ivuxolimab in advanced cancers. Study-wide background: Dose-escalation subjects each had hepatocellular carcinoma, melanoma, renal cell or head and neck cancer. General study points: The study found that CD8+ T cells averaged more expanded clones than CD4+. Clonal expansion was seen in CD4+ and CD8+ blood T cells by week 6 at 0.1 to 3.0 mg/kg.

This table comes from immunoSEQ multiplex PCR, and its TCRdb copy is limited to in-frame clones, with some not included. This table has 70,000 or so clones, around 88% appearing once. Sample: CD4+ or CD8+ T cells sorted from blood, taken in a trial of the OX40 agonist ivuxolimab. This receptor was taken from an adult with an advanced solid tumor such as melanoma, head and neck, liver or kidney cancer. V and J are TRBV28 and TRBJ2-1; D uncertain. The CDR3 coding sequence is TGTGCCAGCAGTTCCCTGTTGGGGTTAGATGAGCAGTTCTTC. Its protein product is CASSSLLGLDEQFF.